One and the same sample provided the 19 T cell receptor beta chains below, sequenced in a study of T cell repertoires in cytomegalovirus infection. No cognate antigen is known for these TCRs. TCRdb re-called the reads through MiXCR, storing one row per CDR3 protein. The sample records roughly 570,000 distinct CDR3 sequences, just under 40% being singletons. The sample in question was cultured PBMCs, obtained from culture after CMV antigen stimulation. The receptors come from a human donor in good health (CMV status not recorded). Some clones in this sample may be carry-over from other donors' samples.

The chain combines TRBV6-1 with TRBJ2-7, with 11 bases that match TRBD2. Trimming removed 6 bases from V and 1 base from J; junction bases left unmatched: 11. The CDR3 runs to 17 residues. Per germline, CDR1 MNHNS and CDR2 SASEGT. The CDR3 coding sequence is TGTGCCAGCAGCCCCAGGCTAGCGGGAGGCGGGTCCTACGAGCAGTACTTC. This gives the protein CASSPRLAGGGSYEQYF.

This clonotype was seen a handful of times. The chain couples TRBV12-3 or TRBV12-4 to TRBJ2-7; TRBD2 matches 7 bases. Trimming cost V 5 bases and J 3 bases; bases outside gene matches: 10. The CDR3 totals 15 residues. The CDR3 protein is CASSPRVAGIYEQYF. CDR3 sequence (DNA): TGTGCCAGCAGTCCTCGGGTAGCGGGTATCTACGAGCAGTACTTC.

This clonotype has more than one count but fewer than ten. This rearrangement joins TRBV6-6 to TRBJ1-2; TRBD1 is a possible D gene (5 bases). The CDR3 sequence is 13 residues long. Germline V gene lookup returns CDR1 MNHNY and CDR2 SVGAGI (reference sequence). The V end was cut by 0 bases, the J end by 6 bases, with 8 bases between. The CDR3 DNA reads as TGTGCCAGCAGTTACTCGTGGGGGAATGGCTACACCTTC. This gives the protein CASSYSWGNGYTF.

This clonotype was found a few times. The DNA of the CDR3 is TGTGCCATCAGTGCCGGTCAGGGACGAAACACTGAAGCTTTCTTT. Protein product: CAISAGQGRNTEAFF. V and J are TRBV10-3 and TRBJ1-1; possible D gene TRBD1, 5 bases. With 4 bases removed from V and 2 bases from J, the gap between germline ends came to 14 bases. Per the germline V gene, CDR1 is ENHRY and CDR2 is SYGVKD. This CDR3 spans 15 amino acids.

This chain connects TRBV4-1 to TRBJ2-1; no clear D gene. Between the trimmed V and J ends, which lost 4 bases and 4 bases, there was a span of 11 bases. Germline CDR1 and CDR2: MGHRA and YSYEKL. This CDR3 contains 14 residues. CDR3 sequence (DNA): TGCGCCAGCAGCCCCTGGGCAGGTTACAATGAGCAGTTCTTC. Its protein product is CASSPWAGYNEQFF.

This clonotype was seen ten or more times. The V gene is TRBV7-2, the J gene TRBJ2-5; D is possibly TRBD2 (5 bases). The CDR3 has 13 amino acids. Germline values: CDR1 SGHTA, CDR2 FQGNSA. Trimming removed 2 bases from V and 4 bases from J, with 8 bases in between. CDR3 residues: CASSLSAGETQYF. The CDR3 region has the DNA TGTGCCAGCAGCTTATCGGCGGGAGAGACCCAGTACTTC.

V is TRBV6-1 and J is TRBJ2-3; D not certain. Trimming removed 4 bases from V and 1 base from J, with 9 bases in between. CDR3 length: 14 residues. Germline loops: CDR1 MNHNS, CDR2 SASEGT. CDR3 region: CASSADFGTDTQYF. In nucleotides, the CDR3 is TGTGCCAGCAGTGCCGACTTCGGCACAGATACGCAGTATTTT.

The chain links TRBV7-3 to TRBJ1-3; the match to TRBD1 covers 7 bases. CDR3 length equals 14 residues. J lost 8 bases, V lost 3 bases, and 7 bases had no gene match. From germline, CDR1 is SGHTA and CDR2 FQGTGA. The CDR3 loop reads CASSFTGAQYTIYF. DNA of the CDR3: TGTGCCAGCAGCTTTACAGGGGCGCAGTACACCATATATTTT. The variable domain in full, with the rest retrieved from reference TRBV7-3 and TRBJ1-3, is GAGVSQTPSNKVTEKGKYVELRCDPISGHTALYWYRQSLGQGPEFLIYFQGTGAADDSGLPNDRFFAVRPEGSVSTLKIQRTERGDSAVYLCASSFTGAQYTIYFGEGSWLTVV.

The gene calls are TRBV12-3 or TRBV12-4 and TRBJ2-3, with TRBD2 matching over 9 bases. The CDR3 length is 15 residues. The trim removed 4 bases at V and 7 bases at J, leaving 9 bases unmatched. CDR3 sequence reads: CASSYLAGVLNTQYF. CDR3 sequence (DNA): TGTGCCAGCAGTTACTTAGCGGGAGTACTGAATACGCAGTATTTT.

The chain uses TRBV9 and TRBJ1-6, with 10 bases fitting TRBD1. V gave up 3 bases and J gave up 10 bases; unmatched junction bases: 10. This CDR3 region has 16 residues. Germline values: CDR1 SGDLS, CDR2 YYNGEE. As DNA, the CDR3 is TGTGCCAGCAGCGCGAAGGGGACAGGGGTGTGGTCACCCCTCCACTTT. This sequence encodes CASSAKGTGVWSPLHF. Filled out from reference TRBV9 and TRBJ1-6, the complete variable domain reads DSGVTQTPKHLITATGQRVTLRCSPRSGDLSVYWYQQSLDQGLQFLIQYYNGEERAKGNILERFSAQQFPDLHSELNLSSLELGDSALYFCASSAKGTGVWSPLHFGNGTRLTVT.

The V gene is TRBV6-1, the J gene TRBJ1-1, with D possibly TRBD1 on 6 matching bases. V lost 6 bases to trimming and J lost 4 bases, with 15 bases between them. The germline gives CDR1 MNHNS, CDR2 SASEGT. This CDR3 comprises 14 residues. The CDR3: CASRRQAGGTEAFF. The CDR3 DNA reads TGTGCCAGCAGAAGACAGGCGGGCGGCACTGAAGCTTTCTTT.

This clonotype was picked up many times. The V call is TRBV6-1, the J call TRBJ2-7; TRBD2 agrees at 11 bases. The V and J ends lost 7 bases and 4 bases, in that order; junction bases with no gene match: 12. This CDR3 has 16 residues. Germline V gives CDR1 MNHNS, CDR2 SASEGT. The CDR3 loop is CASTDTFSGRAYEQYF. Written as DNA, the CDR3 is TGTGCCAGCACTGATACTTTTAGCGGGAGGGCGTACGAGCAGTACTTC.

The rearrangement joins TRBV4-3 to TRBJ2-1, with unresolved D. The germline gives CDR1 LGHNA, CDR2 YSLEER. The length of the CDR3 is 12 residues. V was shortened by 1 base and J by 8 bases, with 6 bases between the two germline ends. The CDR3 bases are TGCGCCAGCAGCCAAGGCGTGGATGAGCAGTTCTTC. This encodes CASSQGVDEQFF.

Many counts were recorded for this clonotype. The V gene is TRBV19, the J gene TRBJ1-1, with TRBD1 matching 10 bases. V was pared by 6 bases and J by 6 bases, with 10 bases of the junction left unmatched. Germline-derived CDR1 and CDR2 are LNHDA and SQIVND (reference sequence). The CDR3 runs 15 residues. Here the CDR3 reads CASRIWRQGAPEAFF. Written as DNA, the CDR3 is TGTGCCAGTAGAATTTGGAGACAGGGGGCACCTGAAGCTTTCTTT.

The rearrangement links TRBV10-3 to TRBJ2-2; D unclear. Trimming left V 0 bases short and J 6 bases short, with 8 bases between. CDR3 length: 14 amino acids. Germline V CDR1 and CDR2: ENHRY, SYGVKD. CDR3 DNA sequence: TGTGCCATCAGTGAGTCGACCCGGGCCGGGGAGCTGTTTTTT. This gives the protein CAISESTRAGELFF.

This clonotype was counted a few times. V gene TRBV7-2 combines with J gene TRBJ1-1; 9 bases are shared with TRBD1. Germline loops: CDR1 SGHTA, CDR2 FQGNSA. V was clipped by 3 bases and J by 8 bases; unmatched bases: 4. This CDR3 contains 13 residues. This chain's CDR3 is CASSFTGGGEAFF. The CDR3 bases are TGTGCCAGCAGCTTTACAGGGGGCGGAGAAGCTTTCTTT. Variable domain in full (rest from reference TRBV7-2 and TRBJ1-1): GAGVSQSPSNKVTEKGKDVELRCDPISGHTALYWYRQSLGQGLEFLIYFQGNSAPDKSGLPSDRFSAERTGGSVSTLTIQRTQQEDSAVYLCASSFTGGGEAFFGQGTRLTVV.

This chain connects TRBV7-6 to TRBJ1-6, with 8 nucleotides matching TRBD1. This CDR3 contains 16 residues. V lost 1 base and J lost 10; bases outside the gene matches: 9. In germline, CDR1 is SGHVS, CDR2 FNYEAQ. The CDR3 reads CASSLGATGAGSPLHF. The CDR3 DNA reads TGTGCCAGCAGCTTAGGAGCGACAGGGGCTGGGTCACCCCTCCACTTT. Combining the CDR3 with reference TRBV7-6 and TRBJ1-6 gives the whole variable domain GAGVSQSPRYKVTKRGQDVALRCDPISGHVSLYWYRQALGQGPEFLTYFNYEAQQDKSGLPNDRFSAERPEGSISTLTIQRTEQRDSAMYRCASSLGATGAGSPLHFGNGTRLTVT.

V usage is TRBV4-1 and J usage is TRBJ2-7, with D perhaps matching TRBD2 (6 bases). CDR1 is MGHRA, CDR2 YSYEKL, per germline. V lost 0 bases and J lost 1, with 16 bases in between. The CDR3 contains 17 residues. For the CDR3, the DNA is TGCGCCAGCAGCCAAGATGCCGCGGGACGGCGGTCCTACGAGCAGTACTTC. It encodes CASSQDAAGRRSYEQYF.

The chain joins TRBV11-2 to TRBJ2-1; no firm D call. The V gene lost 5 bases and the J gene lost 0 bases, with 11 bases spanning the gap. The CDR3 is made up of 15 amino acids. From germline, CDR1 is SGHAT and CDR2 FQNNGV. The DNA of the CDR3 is TGTGCCAGCAGCGCCCGGTCCCTCTCCTACAATGAGCAGTTCTTC. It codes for CASSARSLSYNEQFF. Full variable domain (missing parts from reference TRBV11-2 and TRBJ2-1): EAGVAQSPRYKIIEKRQSVAFWCNPISGHATLYWYQQILGQGPKLLIQFQNNGVVDDSQLPKDRFSAERLKGVDSTLKIQPAKLEDSAVYLCASSARSLSYNEQFFGPGTRLTVL.